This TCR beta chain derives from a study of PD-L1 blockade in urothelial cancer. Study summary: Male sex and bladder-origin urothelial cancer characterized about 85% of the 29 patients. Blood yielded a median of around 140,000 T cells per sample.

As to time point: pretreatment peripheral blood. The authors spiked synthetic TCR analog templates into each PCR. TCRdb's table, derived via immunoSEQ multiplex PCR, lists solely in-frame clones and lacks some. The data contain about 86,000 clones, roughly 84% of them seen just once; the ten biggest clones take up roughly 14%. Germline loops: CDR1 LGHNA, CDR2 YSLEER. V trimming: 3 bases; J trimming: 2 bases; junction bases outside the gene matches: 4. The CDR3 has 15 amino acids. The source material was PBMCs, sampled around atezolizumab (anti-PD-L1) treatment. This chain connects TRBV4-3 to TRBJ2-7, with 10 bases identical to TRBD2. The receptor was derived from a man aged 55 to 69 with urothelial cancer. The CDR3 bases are TGCGCCAGCAGCCACCTAGCGGGAGATCCCTACGAGCAGTACTTC. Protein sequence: CASSHLAGDPYEQYF.